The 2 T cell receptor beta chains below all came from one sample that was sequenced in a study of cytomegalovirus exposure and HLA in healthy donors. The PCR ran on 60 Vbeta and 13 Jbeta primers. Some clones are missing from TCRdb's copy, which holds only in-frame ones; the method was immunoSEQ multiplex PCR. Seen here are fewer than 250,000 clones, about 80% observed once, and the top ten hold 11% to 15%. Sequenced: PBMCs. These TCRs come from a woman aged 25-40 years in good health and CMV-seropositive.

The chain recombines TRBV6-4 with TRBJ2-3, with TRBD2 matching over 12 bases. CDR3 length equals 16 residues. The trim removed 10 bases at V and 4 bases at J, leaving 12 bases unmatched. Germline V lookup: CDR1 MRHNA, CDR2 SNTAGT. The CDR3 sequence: CANAPALAGGPDTQYF. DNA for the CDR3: TGTGCCAACGCCCCGGCGCTAGCGGGAGGGCCAGATACGCAGTATTTT.

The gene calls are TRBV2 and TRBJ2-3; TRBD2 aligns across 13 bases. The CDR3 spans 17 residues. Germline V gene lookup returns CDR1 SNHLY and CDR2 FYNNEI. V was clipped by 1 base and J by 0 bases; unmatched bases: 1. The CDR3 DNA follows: TGTGCCAGCAGTGAAGGGACTAGCGGGGGTAGCACAGATACGCAGTATTTT. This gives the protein CASSEGTSGGSTDTQYF.